This TCR beta chain was captured by sequencing in a study of human T cells and chemical hapten exposure. Study outcomes and limitations: Expanded TCRs were compared with controls, and the expanded TCRs formed significantly more large CDR3 similarity clusters.

This clonotype was counted a few times. No antigen is known for it. Attachment of unique molecular identifiers to individual cDNA molecules was performed in the library. Authors' data handling: From around 25,000 to 690,000 TCRs were found per sample, with a median of about 96,000. TCRdb itself ran the RACE reads through MiXCR, one entry per CDR3 protein. TCRdb, not the authors, supplied the V and J calls. Of 150,000 to 200,000 distinct CDR3 sequences listed, about 31% were seen once; the top ten hold roughly 3%. Germline V gene sequence: CDR1 KGHDR, CDR2 SFDVKD. The length of the CDR3 is 14 residues. Between the trimmed V and J ends, which lost 1 base and 0 bases, there was a span of 5 bases. Noted time point: pre-sensitization, week 0. Described treatment: therapeutic diphenylcyclopropenone sensitization with weekly scalp DPC. The authors' total RNA extraction used unfractionated whole blood.

The clonotype comes from a woman in her thirties with alopecia areata. Some clones in this sample may be carry-over from other donors' samples. Sequenced material: whole blood, taken in connection with sensitization to the hapten diphenylcyclopropenone (DPC). The chain couples TRBV24-1 to TRBJ1-2; no clear D gene. The CDR3 DNA is TGTGCCACCAGTGATTTCCGCGCTAACTATGGCTACACCTTC. Encoded protein: CATSDFRANYGYTF.